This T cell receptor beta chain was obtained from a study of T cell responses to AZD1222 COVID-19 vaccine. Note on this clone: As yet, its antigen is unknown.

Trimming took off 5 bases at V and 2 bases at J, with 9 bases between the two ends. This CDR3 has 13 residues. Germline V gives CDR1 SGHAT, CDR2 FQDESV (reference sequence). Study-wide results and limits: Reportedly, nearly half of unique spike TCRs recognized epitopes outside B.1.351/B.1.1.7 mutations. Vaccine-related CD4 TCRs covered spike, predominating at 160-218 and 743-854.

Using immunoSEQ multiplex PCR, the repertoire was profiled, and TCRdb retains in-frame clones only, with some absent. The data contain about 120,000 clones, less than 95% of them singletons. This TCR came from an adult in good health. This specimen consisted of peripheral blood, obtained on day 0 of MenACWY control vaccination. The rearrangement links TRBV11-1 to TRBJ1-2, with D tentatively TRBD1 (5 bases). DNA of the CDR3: TGTGCCAGCAGCCTGGACACCAACTATGGCTACACCTTC. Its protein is CASSLDTNYGYTF.